This is a list of T cell receptor beta chains from one sample in a study of molecular identifiers for immune sequencing clone quantification. TCRdb reprocessed the PCR reads with MiXCR, giving one entry per CDR3 protein. The sample includes some 680,000 distinct CDR3 sequences, around 25% of them seen just once. Sequenced material: naive CD8+ T cells from blood, with Jurkat cell RNA spiked in. These TCRs come from a human donor in good health. Some libraries in this study had Jurkat cell RNA spiked in. CDR3s include the opening cysteine and the closing phenylalanine or tryptophan. D genes are given only for firm matches. Clone size is not always given. Where it is, it says once, few, many or a class for expanded clones.

clone size	V gene	D gene	J gene	CDR3 protein	CDR3 DNA
many	TRBV14	NA	TRBJ1-1	CASSPPNRPEAFF	TGTGCCAGCAGCCCCCCTAACAGACCTGAAGCTTTCTTT
few	TRBV2	TRBD1	TRBJ2-7	CASRSPGTGVYEQYF	TGTGCCAGCAGGAGCCCCGGGACAGGGGTCTACGAGCAGTACTTC
few	TRBV12-3/TRBV12-4	NA	TRBJ1-4	CASSSAGQSQEKLFF	TGTGCCAGCAGTTCTGCGGGACAATCGCAAGAAAAACTGTTTTTT
NA	TRBV4-3	TRBD2	TRBJ2-1	CASSQATSRDYNEQFF	TGCGCCAGCAGCCAAGCGACTAGCAGAGATTACAATGAGCAGTTCTTC
many	TRBV5-1	NA	TRBJ2-7	CASSNQGPEQYF	TGCGCCAGCAGCAACCAGGGTCCCGAGCAGTACTTC
many	TRBV28	TRBD1	TRBJ2-3	CASSSKWGQGYTDTQYF	TGTGCCAGCAGTTCCAAGTGGGGACAGGGGTACACAGATACGCAGTATTTT
NA	TRBV28	TRBD1	TRBJ2-1	CASLRRLGQVSSYNEQFF	TGTGCCAGCCTCCGCCGGCTCGGACAGGTGAGCTCCTACAATGAGCAGTTCTTC
NA	TRBV20-1	TRBD2	TRBJ2-2	CSARDQLAGDTGELFF	TGCAGTGCTAGAGATCAACTAGCGGGAGACACCGGGGAGCTGTTTTTT
NA	TRBV14	TRBD1	TRBJ2-7	CASSITGGDSYEQYF	TGTGCCAGCAGCATCACAGGGGGCGATTCCTACGAGCAGTACTTC
NA	TRBV7-9	NA	TRBJ1-1	CASSLDSWQNTEAFF	TGTGCCAGCAGCTTAGATTCGTGGCAGAACACTGAAGCTTTCTTT
many	TRBV30	NA	TRBJ2-2	CAWSLTNTGELFF	TGTGCCTGGAGTCTCACTAACACCGGGGAGCTGTTTTTT
NA	TRBV20-1	NA	TRBJ1-5	CSARVRGSGESNQPQHF	TGCAGTGCTAGAGTGAGGGGGTCGGGAGAAAGCAATCAGCCCCAGCATTTT
many	TRBV5-6	NA	TRBJ1-4	CASSWGTPGEKLFF	TGTGCCAGCAGCTGGGGGACTCCCGGGGAAAAACTGTTTTTT
many	TRBV5-1	TRBD1	TRBJ1-1	CASSLKDRGSNTEAFF	TGCGCCAGCAGCTTGAAGGACAGGGGTTCGAACACTGAAGCTTTCTTT
NA	TRBV5-3	TRBD1	TRBJ1-4	CASGFRDRVATNEKLFF	TGTGCCAGCGGATTCAGGGACAGGGTTGCAACTAATGAAAAACTGTTTTTT
NA	TRBV6-2/TRBV6-3	TRBD2	TRBJ2-1	CASSSRTSGILGF	TGTGCCAGCAGTTCCAGGACTAGCGGGATCTTGGGCTTC
many	TRBV7-9	NA	TRBJ2-3	CASSLVWQMGTDTQYF	TGTGCCAGCAGCTTAGTATGGCAGATGGGCACAGATACGCAGTATTTT
many	TRBV7-2	NA	TRBJ1-5	CASSRDLGFGNQPQHF	TGTGCCAGCAGCCGGGACTTAGGTTTCGGGAATCAGCCCCAGCATTTT
NA	TRBV4-3	TRBD1	TRBJ2-5	CASSRGTGVGETQYF	TGCGCCAGCAGCCGAGGGACAGGGGTTGGGGAGACCCAGTACTTC
NA	TRBV18	NA	TRBJ1-1	CASSPVGLTVEYTEAFF	TGTGCCAGCTCCCCCGTCGGGTTGACTGTGGAATACACTGAAGCTTTCTTT
many	TRBV11-2	NA	TRBJ2-1	CASTPPGYTYNEQFF	TGTGCCAGCACCCCTCCGGGGTACACCTACAATGAGCAGTTCTTC
NA	TRBV6-1	NA	TRBJ1-5	CASSEAWGRGFSQPQDF	TGTGCCAGCAGTGAAGCGTGGGGCAGGGGCTTTAGTCAGCCCCAGGATTTT
NA	TRBV27	NA	TRBJ2-7	CASSLRGRYYEQYF	TGTGCCAGCAGTTTACGGGGGCGGTACTACGAGCAGTACTTC
NA	TRBV29-1	NA	TRBJ2-7	CSVVKGHAYEQYF	TGCAGCGTCGTTAAGGGTCATGCCTACGAGCAGTACTTC
NA	TRBV6-5	NA	TRBJ2-2	CASSMSTPTGELFF	TGTGCCAGCAGTATGTCGACACCCACCGGGGAGCTGTTTTTT
NA	TRBV20-1	TRBD2	TRBJ2-1	CSAGRLAVYNEQFF	TGCAGTGCGGGCCGACTAGCGGTCTACAATGAGCAGTTCTTC
NA	TRBV28	NA	TRBJ2-7	CASSQTEARYEQYF	TGTGCCAGCAGTCAAACGGAAGCTCGCTACGAGCAATACTTC
few	TRBV12-3/TRBV12-4	NA	TRBJ2-1	CASSSPPGTSYNEQFF	TGTGCCAGCAGTTCTCCCCCAGGGACTTCCTACAATGAGCAGTTCTTC
few	TRBV7-9	NA	TRBJ1-3	CASSLVVAGNTIYF	TGTGCCAGCAGCTTAGTAGTAGCGGGAAACACCATATATTTT
NA	TRBV27	NA	TRBJ2-2	CASSWGNSNTGELFF	TGTGCCAGCAGTTGGGGTAATTCGAACACCGGGGAGCTGTTTTTT
NA	TRBV7-2	TRBD2	TRBJ2-1	CASSLVAGVFNEQFF	TGTGCCAGCAGCTTAGTAGCGGGGGTATTCAATGAGCAGTTCTTC
NA	TRBV15	NA	TRBJ2-6	CATSSASGANVLTF	TGTGCCACCAGCAGTGCCTCTGGGGCCAACGTCCTGACTTTC
NA	TRBV7-9	NA	TRBJ2-3	CASGLLGQGPDTQYF	TGTGCCAGCGGCTTATTGGGACAAGGGCCCGATACGCAGTATTTT
many	TRBV12-3/TRBV12-4	NA	TRBJ1-1	CASSHLEERADTEAFF	TGTGCCAGCAGCCATTTGGAAGAAAGGGCGGACACTGAAGCTTTCTTT
NA	TRBV18	TRBD1	TRBJ2-7	CASSPTDRGHEQYF	TGTGCCAGCTCACCGACAGACAGGGGTCACGAGCAGTACTTC
NA	TRBV11-2	NA	TRBJ2-1	CASSLWGLDEQFF	TGTGCCAGCAGCTTGTGGGGGCTCGATGAGCAGTTCTTC
few	TRBV20-1	TRBD2	TRBJ2-1	CSALLLTSGSYNEQFF	TGCAGTGCCCTTTTACTGACTAGCGGGAGCTACAATGAGCAGTTCTTC
few	TRBV24-1	NA	TRBJ2-5	CATSDLQDSQETQYF	TGTGCCACCAGTGATTTGCAAGACAGCCAAGAGACCCAGTACTTC
NA	TRBV27	NA	TRBJ2-5	CASSLIPGQETQYF	TGTGCCAGCAGTTTAATTCCGGGCCAAGAGACCCAGTACTTC
NA	TRBV5-6	TRBD2	TRBJ2-7	CASRGTSGRRERFSEQYF	TGTGCCAGCAGGGGGACTAGCGGGAGGAGGGAAAGGTTCTCCGAGCAGTACTTC
NA	TRBV25-1	NA	TRBJ2-5	CASQTGTLKYF	TGTGCCAGCCAGACCGGGACACTAAAGTACTTC
NA	TRBV19	TRBD2	TRBJ2-1	CASSPYLGTSDYNEQFF	TGTGCCAGTAGTCCTTACCTCGGGACTAGCGACTACAATGAGCAGTTCTTC
NA	TRBV28	NA	TRBJ1-2	CASSLGRLFRGYTF	TGTGCCAGCAGTTTGGGCAGGCTCTTTCGGGGCTACACCTTC
NA	TRBV6-5	TRBD1	TRBJ1-5	CARSSGQGARQPQHF	TGTGCCAGATCCTCGGGACAGGGGGCGAGGCAGCCCCAGCATTTT
many	TRBV7-9	NA	TRBJ2-5	CASSFSGVQETQYF	TGTGCCAGCAGCTTTTCAGGGGTTCAAGAGACCCAGTACTTC
many	TRBV15	NA	TRBJ1-4	CATSRDRIGEKLFF	TGTGCCACCAGCAGAGATCGGATAGGAGAAAAACTGTTTTTT
NA	TRBV12-3/TRBV12-4	TRBD1	TRBJ2-1	CASSRRTGGRVQFF	TGTGCCAGCAGCCGACGGACAGGGGGCAGGGTGCAGTTCTTC
few	TRBV4-1	TRBD1	TRBJ1-2	CASSQGTLLTGGLPF	TGCGCCAGCAGCCAAGGAACCCTTTTGACAGGGGGCCTCCCGTTC
few	TRBV5-6	NA	TRBJ1-1	CASSLLAYEAFF	TGTGCCAGCAGCTTGTTGGCCTATGAAGCTTTCTTT
NA	TRBV19	NA	TRBJ2-3	CASSPEEGAEDTQYF	TGTGCCAGTAGTCCCGAGGAGGGGGCGGAAGATACGCAGTATTTT
NA	TRBV4-2	TRBD2	TRBJ2-3	CASSQITSGNTDTQYF	TGTGCCAGCAGCCAAATCACTAGCGGGAACACAGATACGCAGTATTTT
NA	TRBV19	TRBD1	TRBJ2-7	CASSIVGGQPHYEQYF	TGTGCCAGTAGTATAGTAGGGGGACAGCCCCACTACGAGCAGTACTTC
many	TRBV2	NA	TRBJ2-7	CASSSTDSYEQYF	TGTGCCAGCAGCTCGACCGACTCCTACGAGCAGTACTTC
few	TRBV6-6	TRBD1	TRBJ2-7	CASSYSVSGQGDYEQYF	TGTGCCAGCAGTTACTCGGTGTCGGGACAGGGGGACTACGAGCAGTACTTC
NA	TRBV7-9	NA	TRBJ1-6	CASSLGAGDWNSPLHF	TGTGCCAGCAGCTTAGGGGCAGGGGATTGGAATTCACCCCTCCACTTT
NA	TRBV6-2/TRBV6-3	TRBD2	TRBJ2-1	CASSYPTGSRGSGGPSYNEQFF	TGTGCCAGCAGTTACCCCACGGGGTCGAGGGGTAGCGGGGGACCCTCCTACAATGAGCAGTTCTTC
NA	TRBV19	TRBD1	TRBJ2-2	CASSMFTTGDTGELFF	TGTGCCAGTAGTATGTTTACGACAGGGGACACCGGGGAGCTGTTTTTT
few	TRBV6-2/TRBV6-3	NA	TRBJ2-1	CASSLTQGGYNEQFF	TGTGCCAGCAGTTTGACACAGGGGGGGTACAATGAGCAGTTCTTC
NA	TRBV9	NA	TRBJ1-3	CASSGGADGNTIYF	TGTGCCAGCAGCGGGGGGGCAGACGGAAACACCATATATTTT